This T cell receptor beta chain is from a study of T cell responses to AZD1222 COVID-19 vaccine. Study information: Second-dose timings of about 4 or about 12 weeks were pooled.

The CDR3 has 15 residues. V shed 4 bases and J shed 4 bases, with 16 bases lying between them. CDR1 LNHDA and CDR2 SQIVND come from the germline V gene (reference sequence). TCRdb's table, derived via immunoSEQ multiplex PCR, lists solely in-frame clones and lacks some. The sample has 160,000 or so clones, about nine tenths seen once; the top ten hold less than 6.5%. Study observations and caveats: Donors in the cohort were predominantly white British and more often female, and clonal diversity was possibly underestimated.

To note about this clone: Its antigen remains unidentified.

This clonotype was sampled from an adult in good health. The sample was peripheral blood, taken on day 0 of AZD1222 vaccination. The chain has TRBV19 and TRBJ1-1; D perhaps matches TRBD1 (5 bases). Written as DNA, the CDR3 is TGTGCCAGTAGTAGACCGCAGGGTAGTCGCACTGAAGCTTTCTTT. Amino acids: CASSRPQGSRTEAFF.